The sequence of this TCR beta chain was determined in a study of T cell changes during pregnancy in multiple sclerosis. Libraries were prepared by immunoSEQ multiplex PCR; TCRdb keeps only in-frame clonotypes and omits some of them. The top ten hold 1.8% of the sample, which has about 56,000 clones, about 91% seen once. The sequence came from a female donor with multiple sclerosis, enrolled in a pregnancy study. The sample here was peripheral blood, taken after pregnancy.

This CDR3 reads CATSLGQSRSPLHF. CDR3 DNA sequence: TGTGCCACCAGCCTGGGACAATCACGATCACCCCTCCACTTT. This chain links TRBV15 with TRBJ1-6, with D possibly TRBD1 on 6 matching bases. With 5 bases removed from V and 10 bases from J, the gap between germline ends came to 15 bases. Germline V lookup: CDR1 LNHNV, CDR2 YYDKDF (reference sequence). The CDR3 extends over 14 amino acids.